One sample yielded the 17 T cell receptor beta chains listed below, sequenced in a study of cytomegalovirus exposure and HLA in healthy donors (TCRdb year 2017). Libraries were constructed by the immunoSEQ multiplex PCR assay. The multiplex PCR relied on a mix of 60 forward primers for TCR Vbeta segments and 13 reverse primers for TCR Jbeta segments. The source is immuneACCESS, and TCRdb retained only in-frame sequences with V and J called. Part of the clones is not carried over; for the studies checked, unresolved V genes explain less than half of this, and the remainder is unexplained. The sample table contains 200,000 to 300,000 clones; only one count was recorded for 70% to 90% of them. The ten largest clones add up to 0.2% to 0.25% of the sample. The sample was PBMCs. The receptors were gathered from a girl aged 2 to 10 in good health and CMV-seronegative.

The CDR3 DNA follows: TGTGCCAGCATGCGGGACGTCCCAGGAGGAAACATTCAGTACTTC. Protein: CASMRDVPGGNIQYF. The chain couples TRBV2 to TRBJ2-4, with a tentative D call TRBD2 (6 bases). V was trimmed by 7 bases and J by 6 bases, leaving 19 bases between them. This CDR3 is 15 amino acids long. Germline CDR1 reads SNHLY; CDR2 reads FYNNEI.

J is TRBJ1-1 and V is TRBV6-5, with D possibly matching TRBD1 (6 bases). Trimming took 5 bases from V and 5 from J, leaving 12 bases between them. The germline V gene encodes CDR1 MNHEY and CDR2 SVGAGI. The CDR3 contains 13 residues. This CDR3 is CASSEGGSTEAFF. The CDR3 DNA reads as TGTGCCAGCAGTGAAGGGGGTAGTACTGAAGCTTTCTTT.

The V gene is TRBV6-6, the J gene TRBJ2-7, with 9 bases lining up with TRBD2. This CDR3 is 14 amino acids long. The trim removed 5 bases at V and 6 bases at J, leaving 8 bases unmatched. Germline CDR1 MNHNY, CDR2 SVGAGI (reference sequence). The CDR3 protein is CASSPERGVGEQYF. The CDR3 DNA reads as TGTGCCAGCAGTCCGGAGCGGGGGGTGGGCGAGCAGTACTTC.

This chain uses TRBV14 with TRBJ2-3; 12 positions agree with TRBD2. The germline CDR1 and CDR2 sequences are SGHDN and FVKESK. The V segment lost 1 base and the J segment 3 bases; nucleotides outside the gene matches: 5. This CDR3 comprises 17 residues. The chain's CDR3 is CASSQGLAGAMTDTQYF. CDR3 bases: TGTGCCAGCAGCCAAGGACTAGCGGGAGCCATGACAGATACGCAGTATTTT.

The chain recombines TRBV2 with TRBJ1-5, with TRBD1 as a possible D gene (5 bases). The CDR3 is 13 residues long. CDR1 and CDR2 (germline): SNHLY, FYNNEI. The ends were cut back, 10 bases at V and 4 bases at J, with 14 bases in the middle. Here the CDR3 DNA reads TGTGCCACCACAGGTGGGATGAATCAGCCCCAGCATTTT. Amino acids: CATTGGMNQPQHF. The full variable domain, completed using reference TRBV2 and TRBJ1-5, is EPEVTQTPSHQVTQMGQEVILRCVPISNHLYFYWYRQILGQKVEFLVSFYNNEISEKSEIFDDQFSVERPDGSNFTLKIRSTKLEDSAMYFCATTGGMNQPQHFGDGTRLSIL.

In this sample, this clone turned up a few times. The chain couples TRBV7-9 to TRBJ1-2, with 7 positions matching TRBD1. The CDR3 runs to 14 residues. Germline CDR1 and CDR2: SEHNR and FQNEAQ (reference sequence). V was pared by 4 bases and J by 8 bases, with 10 bases of the junction left unmatched. CDR3 sequence reads: CASSWTGALLGYTF. The DNA of the CDR3 is TGTGCCAGCAGCTGGACAGGAGCCCTATTGGGCTACACCTTC.

The chain has TRBV25-1 and TRBJ2-3, with D possibly TRBD2 on 6 matching bases. V lost 1 base, J lost 2 bases, and 10 bases lay in between. Per the germline V gene, CDR1 is MGHDK and CDR2 is SYGVNS. CDR3 length equals 15 residues. The CDR3 is CASSESGRFTDTQYF. DNA for the CDR3: TGTGCCAGCAGTGAATCGGGGAGGTTCACAGATACGCAGTATTTT.

The V gene is TRBV25-1, the J gene TRBJ1-3; D may be TRBD1 (6 bases). This CDR3 comprises 15 residues. The V and J ends lost 2 bases and 2 bases respectively, with 10 bases between them. Looked up from germline, CDR1 is MGHDK and CDR2 is SYGVNS. The CDR3 DNA follows: TGTGCCAGCAGTGAACACAGGGTACCTGGAAACACCATATATTTT. As protein: CASSEHRVPGNTIYF.

The chain joins TRBV6-6 to TRBJ2-3; D gene unclear. Germline V gives CDR1 MNHNY, CDR2 SVGAGI (reference sequence). This CDR3 contains 15 residues. V was pared by 4 bases and J by 0 bases, with 11 bases between. CDR3 DNA: TGTGCCAGCAGTTTAACAGAAGTTAGCACAGATACGCAGTATTTT. As protein: CASSLTEVSTDTQYF.

The chain has TRBV5-8 and TRBJ2-1; 9 bases align to TRBD2. Germline assignment: CDR1 SGHTS and CDR2 YDEGEE. Losses at the gene ends were 7 bases for V and 8 bases for J; bases not matched to a gene: 10. The CDR3 is 14 residues long. The CDR3 nucleotides are TGTGCCAGCGTAGGACCGCGGGGGGGCTATGAGCAGTTCTTC. This sequence encodes CASVGPRGGYEQFF.

This chain links TRBV5-1 with TRBJ2-7; 9 bases are a match to TRBD1. Germline V lookup: CDR1 SGHRS, CDR2 YFSETQ. The CDR3 totals 15 residues. Unmatched junction bases numbered 2, after V lost 1 base and J lost 0 bases. The chain's CDR3 is CASSLLGQGSYEQYF. The CDR3 bases are TGCGCCAGCAGCTTGTTGGGACAGGGCTCCTACGAGCAGTACTTC.

V gene TRBV6-4 combines with J gene TRBJ1-2; no clear D gene. Germline V gives CDR1 MRHNA, CDR2 SNTAGT. There are 14 residues in the CDR3. V was clipped by 6 bases and J by 2 bases, with 13 bases between them. The DNA for the CDR3 is TGTGCCAGCAGCCGGGATAGGTCAAACTATGGCTACACCTTC. Encoded protein: CASSRDRSNYGYTF.

CDR3 residues: CASSIERGVTGELFF. The DNA of the CDR3 is TGTGCCAGTAGTATAGAACGGGGGGTCACCGGGGAGCTGTTTTTT. The chain couples TRBV19 to TRBJ2-2; 7 nucleotides line up with TRBD2. V gave up 0 bases and J gave up 4 bases; unmatched junction bases: 2. The CDR3 totals 15 residues. The V gene's germline CDR1 is LNHDA and CDR2 SQIVND (reference sequence).

The CDR3 reads CASGRAYDNYGYTF. DNA of the CDR3: TGTGCCAGCGGGAGGGCCTACGATAACTATGGCTACACCTTC. The rearrangement uses TRBV6-1 and TRBJ1-2; D is uncertain. There are 14 residues in the CDR3. V lost 8 bases and J 1 base, leaving 14 bases between the germline ends. Germline V gene data show CDR1 as MNHNS and CDR2 as SASEGT.

This chain connects TRBV28 to TRBJ1-2, with 7 bases identical to TRBD1. Germline CDR1 MDHEN, CDR2 SYDVKM. V trimming: 7 bases; J trimming: 5 bases; junction bases outside the gene matches: 7. CDR3 length: 13 amino acids. The CDR3 protein is CASKGAGPYGYTF. The CDR3 DNA reads TGTGCCAGCAAGGGGGCAGGCCCGTATGGCTACACCTTC.

The J gene is TRBJ2-7, the V gene TRBV7-6, with D possibly being TRBD2 (6 bases). This CDR3 is 15 amino acids long. Trimming cost V 0 bases and J 2 bases, with 11 bases left between them. In germline, CDR1 is SGHVS, CDR2 FNYEAQ. In DNA, the CDR3 is TGTGCCAGCAGCTTAGCGCCCAGGGAGGCCTACGAGCAGTACTTC. Protein: CASSLAPREAYEQYF.

V gene TRBV21-1 combines with J gene TRBJ2-3; the D segment call TRBD1 is taken from the table without a DNA check. TRBV21-1 corresponds to a pseudogene. The CDR3 length is 16 residues. The DNA of the CDR3 is TGTGCCAGCAGCAAAGTGACAGGGGTCCTAACAGATACGCAGTATTTT. Protein product: CASSKVTGVLTDTQYF.